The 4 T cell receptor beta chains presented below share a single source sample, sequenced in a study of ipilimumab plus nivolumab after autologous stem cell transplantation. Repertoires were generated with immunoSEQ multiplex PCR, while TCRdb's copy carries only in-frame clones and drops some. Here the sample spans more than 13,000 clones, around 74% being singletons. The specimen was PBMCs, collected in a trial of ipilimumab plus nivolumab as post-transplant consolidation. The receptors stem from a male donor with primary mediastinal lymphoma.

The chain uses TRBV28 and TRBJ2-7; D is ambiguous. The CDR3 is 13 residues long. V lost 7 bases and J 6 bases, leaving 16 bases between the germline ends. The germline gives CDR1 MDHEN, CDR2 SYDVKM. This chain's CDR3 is CASKMAFLTEQYF. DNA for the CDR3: TGTGCCAGCAAAATGGCATTCCTGACCGAGCAGTACTTC.

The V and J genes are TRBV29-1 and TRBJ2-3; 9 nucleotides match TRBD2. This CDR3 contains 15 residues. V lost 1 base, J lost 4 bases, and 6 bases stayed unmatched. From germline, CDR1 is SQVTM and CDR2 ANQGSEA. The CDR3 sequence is CSVEGGLAGPDTQYF. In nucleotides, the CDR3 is TGCAGCGTTGAAGGAGGTCTAGCGGGGCCAGATACGCAGTATTTT.

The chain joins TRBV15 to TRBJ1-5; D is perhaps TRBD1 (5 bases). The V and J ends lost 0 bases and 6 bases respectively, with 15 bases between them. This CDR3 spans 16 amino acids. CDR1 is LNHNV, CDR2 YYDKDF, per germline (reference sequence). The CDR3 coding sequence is TGTGCCACCAGCAGAGATCGTGGGGGAGAGGGTCAGCCCCAGCATTTT. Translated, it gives CATSRDRGGEGQPQHF. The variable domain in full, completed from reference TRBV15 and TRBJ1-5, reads DAMVIQNPRYQVTQFGKPVTLSCSQTLNHNVMYWYQQKSSQAPKLLFHYYDKDFNNEADTPDNFQSRRPNTSFCFLDIRSPGLGDTAMYLCATSRDRGGEGQPQHFGDGTRLSIL.

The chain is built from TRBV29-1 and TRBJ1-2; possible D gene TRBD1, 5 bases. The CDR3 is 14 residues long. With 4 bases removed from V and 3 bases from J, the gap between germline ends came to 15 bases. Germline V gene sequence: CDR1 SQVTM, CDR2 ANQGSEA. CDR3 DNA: TGCAGCGTTGCAGGGTTCCCTCCCTACTATGGCTACACCTTC. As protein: CSVAGFPPYYGYTF.